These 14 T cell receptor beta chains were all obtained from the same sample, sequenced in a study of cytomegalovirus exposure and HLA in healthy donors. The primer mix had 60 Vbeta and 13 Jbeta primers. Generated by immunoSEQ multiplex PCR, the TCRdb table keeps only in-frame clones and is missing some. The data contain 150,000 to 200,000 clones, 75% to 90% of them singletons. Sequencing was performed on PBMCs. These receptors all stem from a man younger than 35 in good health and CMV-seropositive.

CDR3 bases: TGCGCCAGCAGCCCAGGACAGGGTTCGGGCGAGCAGTACTTC. This gives the protein CASSPGQGSGEQYF. The V gene is TRBV5-1, the J gene TRBJ2-5, with 8 bases aligning to TRBD1. The end of the DNA is better explained by TRBJ2-7, so the J call may be wrong. Looked up from germline, CDR1 is SGHRS and CDR2 is YFSETQ. There are 14 residues in the CDR3.

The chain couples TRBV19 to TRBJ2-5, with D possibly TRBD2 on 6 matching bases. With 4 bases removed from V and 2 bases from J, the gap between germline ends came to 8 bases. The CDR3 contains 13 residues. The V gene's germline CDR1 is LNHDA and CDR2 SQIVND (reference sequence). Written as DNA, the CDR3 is TGTGCCAGTAGTAATAGCGGTCAAGAGACCCAGTACTTC. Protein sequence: CASSNSGQETQYF.

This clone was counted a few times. In DNA form, the CDR3 reads TGTGCCAGCAGCGCGGACAGTTCGCGAGGCACCATATATTTT. It specifies CASSADSSRGTIYF. The J gene is TRBJ1-3, the V gene TRBV9; possibly TRBD1 for D (6 bases). CDR3 length equals 14 residues. Trimming took off 3 bases at V and 9 bases at J, with 16 bases between the two ends. CDR1 is SGDLS and CDR2 is YYNGEE in the germline V gene.

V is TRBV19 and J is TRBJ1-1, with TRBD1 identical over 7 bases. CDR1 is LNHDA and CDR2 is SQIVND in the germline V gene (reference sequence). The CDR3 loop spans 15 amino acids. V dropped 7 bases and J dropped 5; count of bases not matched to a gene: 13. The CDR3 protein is CASMSRDRVKTEAFF. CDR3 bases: TGTGCCAGTATGAGTCGCGACAGGGTAAAGACTGAAGCTTTCTTT.

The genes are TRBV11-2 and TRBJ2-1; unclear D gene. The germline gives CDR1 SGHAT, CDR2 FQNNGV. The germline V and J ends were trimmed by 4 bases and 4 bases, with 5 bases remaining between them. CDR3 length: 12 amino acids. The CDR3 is CASSSRYNEQFF. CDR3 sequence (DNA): TGTGCCAGCAGCTCGCGATACAATGAGCAGTTCTTC.

Here the CDR3 reads CASQGSEAYEQYF. In DNA form, the CDR3 reads TGCGCCAGCCAGGGGTCTGAGGCCTACGAGCAGTACTTC. The chain combines TRBV10-1 with TRBJ2-7; possible D gene TRBD1, 6 bases. Germline-derived CDR1 and CDR2 are WNHNN and SYGVQD (reference sequence). CDR3 length equals 13 residues. Deletions cut 8 bases from V and 2 bases from J, with 13 bases between.

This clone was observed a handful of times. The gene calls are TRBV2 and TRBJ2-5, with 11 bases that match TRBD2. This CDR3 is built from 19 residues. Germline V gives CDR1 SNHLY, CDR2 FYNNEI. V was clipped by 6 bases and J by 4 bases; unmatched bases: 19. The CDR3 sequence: CASRRGFRGSGGVPETQYF. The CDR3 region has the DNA TGTGCCAGCAGGAGGGGGTTCAGGGGTAGCGGGGGGGTCCCAGAGACCCAGTACTTC.

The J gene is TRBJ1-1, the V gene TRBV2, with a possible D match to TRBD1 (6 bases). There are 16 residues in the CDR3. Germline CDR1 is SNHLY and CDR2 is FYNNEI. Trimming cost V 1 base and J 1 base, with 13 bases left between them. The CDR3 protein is CASSEDPPTGNTEAFF. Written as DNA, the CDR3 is TGTGCCAGCAGTGAAGACCCCCCGACAGGGAACACTGAAGCTTTCTTT. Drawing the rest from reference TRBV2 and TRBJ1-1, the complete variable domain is EPEVTQTPSHQVTQMGQEVILRCVPISNHLYFYWYRQILGQKVEFLVSFYNNEISEKSEIFDDQFSVERPDGSNFTLKIRSTKLEDSAMYFCASSEDPPTGNTEAFFGQGTRLTVV.

The CDR3 DNA reads TGTGCCAGCAGCCCTAACCAGGGGACCTACGAGCAGTACTTC. Protein product: CASSPNQGTYEQYF. J is TRBJ2-5 and V is TRBV7-9; maybe TRBD1 (6 bases). The end of the DNA fits TRBJ2-7 better, so the J call may be wrong. CDR3 length equals 14 residues. Germline V lookup: CDR1 SEHNR, CDR2 FQNEAQ (reference sequence).

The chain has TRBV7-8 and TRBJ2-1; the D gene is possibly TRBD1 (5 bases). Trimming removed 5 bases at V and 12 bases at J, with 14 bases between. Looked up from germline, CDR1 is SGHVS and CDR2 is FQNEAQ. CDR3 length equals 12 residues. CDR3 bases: TGTGCCAGCAGCCGAGACAGTCGAGGGCAGTTCTTC. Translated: CASSRDSRGQFF.

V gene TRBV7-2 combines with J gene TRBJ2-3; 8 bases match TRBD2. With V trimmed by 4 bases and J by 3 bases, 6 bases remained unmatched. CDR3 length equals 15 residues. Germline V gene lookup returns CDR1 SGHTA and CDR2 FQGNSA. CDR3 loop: CASSSAAGATDTQYF. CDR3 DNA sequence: TGTGCCAGCAGCTCGGCAGCGGGGGCGACAGATACGCAGTATTTT.

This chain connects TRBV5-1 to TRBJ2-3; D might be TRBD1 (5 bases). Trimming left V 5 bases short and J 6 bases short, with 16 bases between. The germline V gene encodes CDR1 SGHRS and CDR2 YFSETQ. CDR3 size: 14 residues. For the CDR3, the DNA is TGCGCCAGCAGTGCCATGCAGGGTTCGGATACGCAGTATTTT. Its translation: CASSAMQGSDTQYF.

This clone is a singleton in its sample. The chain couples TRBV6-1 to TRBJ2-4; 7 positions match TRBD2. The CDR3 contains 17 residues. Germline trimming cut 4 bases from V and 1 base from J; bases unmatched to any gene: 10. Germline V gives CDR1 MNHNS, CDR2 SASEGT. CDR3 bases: TGTGCCAGCAGTGGACCCGTCCGGGGAGGGGCCAAAAACATTCAGTACTTC. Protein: CASSGPVRGGAKNIQYF.

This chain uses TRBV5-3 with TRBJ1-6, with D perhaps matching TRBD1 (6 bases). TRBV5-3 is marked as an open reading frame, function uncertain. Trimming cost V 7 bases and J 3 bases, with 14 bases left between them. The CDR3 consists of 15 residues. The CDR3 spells CARGSRTVYNSPLHF. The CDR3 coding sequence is TGTGCCAGAGGGTCCCGGACAGTCTATAATTCACCCCTCCACTTT.